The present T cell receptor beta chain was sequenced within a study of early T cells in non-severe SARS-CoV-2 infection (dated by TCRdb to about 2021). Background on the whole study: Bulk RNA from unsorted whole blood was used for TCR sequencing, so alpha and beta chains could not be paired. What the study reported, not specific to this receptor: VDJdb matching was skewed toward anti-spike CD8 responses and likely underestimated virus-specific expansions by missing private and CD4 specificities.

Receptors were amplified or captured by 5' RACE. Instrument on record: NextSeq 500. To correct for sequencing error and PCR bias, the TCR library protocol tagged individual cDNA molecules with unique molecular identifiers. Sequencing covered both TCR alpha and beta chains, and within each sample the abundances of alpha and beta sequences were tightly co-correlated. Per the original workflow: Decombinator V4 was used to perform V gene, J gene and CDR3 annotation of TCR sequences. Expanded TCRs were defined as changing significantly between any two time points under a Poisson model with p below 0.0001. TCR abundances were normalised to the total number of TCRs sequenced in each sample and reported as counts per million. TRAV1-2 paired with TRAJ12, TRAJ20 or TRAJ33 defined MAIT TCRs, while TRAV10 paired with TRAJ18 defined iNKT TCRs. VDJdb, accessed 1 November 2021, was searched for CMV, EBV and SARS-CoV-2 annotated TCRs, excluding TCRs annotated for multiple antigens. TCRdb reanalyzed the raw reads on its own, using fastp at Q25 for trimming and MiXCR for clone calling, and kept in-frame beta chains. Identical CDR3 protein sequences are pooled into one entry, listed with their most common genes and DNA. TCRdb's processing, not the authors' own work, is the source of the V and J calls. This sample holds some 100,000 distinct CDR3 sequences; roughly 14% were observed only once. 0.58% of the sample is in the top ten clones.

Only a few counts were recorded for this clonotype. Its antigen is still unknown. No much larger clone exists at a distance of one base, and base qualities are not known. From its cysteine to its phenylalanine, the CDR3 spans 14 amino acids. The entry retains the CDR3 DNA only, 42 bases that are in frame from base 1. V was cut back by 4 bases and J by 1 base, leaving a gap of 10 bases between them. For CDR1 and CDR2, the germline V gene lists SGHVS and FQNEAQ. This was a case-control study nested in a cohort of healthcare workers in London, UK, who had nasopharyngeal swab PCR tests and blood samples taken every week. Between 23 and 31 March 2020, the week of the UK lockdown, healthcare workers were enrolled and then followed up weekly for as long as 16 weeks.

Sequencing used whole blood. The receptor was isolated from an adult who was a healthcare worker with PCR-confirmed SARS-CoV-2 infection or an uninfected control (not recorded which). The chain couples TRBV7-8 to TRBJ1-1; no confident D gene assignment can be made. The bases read TGTGCCAGCAGCTCACCGATAGCGAACACTGAAGCTTTCTTT. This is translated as CASSSPIANTEAFF.